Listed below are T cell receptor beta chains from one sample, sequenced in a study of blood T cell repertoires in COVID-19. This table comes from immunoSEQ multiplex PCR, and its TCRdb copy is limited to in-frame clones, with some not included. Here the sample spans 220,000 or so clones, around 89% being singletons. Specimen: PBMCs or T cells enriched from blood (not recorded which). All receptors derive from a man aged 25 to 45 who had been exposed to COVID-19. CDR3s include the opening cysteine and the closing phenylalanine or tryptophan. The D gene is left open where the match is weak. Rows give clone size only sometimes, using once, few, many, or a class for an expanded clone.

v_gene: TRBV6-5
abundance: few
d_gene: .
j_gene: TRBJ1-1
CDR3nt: TGTGCCAGCAGTTACTCAGCCAGACTAAACACTGAAGCTTTCTTT
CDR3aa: CASSYSARLNTEAFF

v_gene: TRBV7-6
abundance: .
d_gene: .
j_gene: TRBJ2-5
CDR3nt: TGTGCCAGCAGCTTAGGCCCAGGGCCCCAAGTAGAGACCCAGTACTTC
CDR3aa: CASSLGPGPQVETQYF

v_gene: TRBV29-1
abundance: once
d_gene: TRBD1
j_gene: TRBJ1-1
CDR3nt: TGCAGCACAGGGGATGACACTGAAGCTTTCTTT
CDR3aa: CSTGDDTEAFF

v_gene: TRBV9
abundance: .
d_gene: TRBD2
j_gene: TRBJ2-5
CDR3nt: TGTGCCAGCACTGGTAGCGGGGGGCGACGAGAGACCCAGTACTTC
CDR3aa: CASTGSGGRRETQYF

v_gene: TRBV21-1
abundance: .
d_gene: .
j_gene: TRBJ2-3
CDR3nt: TGTGCCAGCATTCCGGGATTTTTT
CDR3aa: CASIPGFF

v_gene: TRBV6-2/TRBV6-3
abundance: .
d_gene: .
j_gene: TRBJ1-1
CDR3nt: TGTGCCAGCAGTTACTCCAGGGTCGAAGCTTTCTTT
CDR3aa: CASSYSRVEAFF

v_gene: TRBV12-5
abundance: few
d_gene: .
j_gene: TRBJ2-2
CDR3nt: TGTGCTAGTGGTTTGGTTCTCCACACCGGGGAGCTGTTTTTT
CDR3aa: CASGLVLHTGELFF

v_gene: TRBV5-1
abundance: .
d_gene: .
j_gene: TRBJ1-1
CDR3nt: TGCGCCAGCAGCTTGGCCGTCCCTAACACTGAAGCTTTCTTT
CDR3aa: CASSLAVPNTEAFF

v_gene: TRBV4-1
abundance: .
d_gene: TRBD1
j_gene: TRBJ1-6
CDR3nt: TGCGCCAGCAGCCAGCAGGGGGATGGTTCACCCCTCCACTTT
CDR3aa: CASSQQGDGSPLHF

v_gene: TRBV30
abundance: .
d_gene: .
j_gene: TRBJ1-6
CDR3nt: TGTGCCTGTTCCCTTTTGAGCTCCTATAATTCACCCCTCCACTTT
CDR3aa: CACSLLSSYNSPLHF

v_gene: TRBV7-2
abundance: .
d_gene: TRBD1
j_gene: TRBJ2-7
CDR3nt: TGTGCCAGCAGCTTCCGGGACAGAGCCTACGAGCAGTACTTC
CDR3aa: CASSFRDRAYEQYF

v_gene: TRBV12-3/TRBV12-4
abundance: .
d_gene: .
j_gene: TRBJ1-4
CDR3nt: TGTGCCAGCTGTACAGCAACTAATGAAAAACTGTTTTTT
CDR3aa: CASCTATNEKLFF

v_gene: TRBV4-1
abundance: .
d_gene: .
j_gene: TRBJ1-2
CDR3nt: TGCGCCAGCAGCCGACTAGAAGGGGGCTACACCTTC
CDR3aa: CASSRLEGGYTF

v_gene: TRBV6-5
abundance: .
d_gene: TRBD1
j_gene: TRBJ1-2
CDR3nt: TGTGCCAGCAACCGTAGACAGGGCGATGGCTACACCTTC
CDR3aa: CASNRRQGDGYTF

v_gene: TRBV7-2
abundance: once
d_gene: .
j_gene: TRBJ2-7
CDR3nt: TGTGCCAGCAGCTTCACAGGACCCTACGAGCAGTACTTC
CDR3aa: CASSFTGPYEQYF

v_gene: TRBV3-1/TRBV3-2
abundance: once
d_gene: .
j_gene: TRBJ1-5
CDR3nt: TGTGCCAGCAGCCAAGGGGTTTCCCCTACAGCCCCCCAGCATTTT
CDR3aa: CASSQGVSPTAPQHF

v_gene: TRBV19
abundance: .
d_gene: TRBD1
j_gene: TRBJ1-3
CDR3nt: TGTGCCAGTAGCTTAGTAGATATCGGGACAGGCGGCTCTGGAAACACCATATATTTT
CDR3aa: CASSLVDIGTGGSGNTIYF

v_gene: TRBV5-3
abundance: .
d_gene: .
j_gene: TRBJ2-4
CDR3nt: TGTGCCAGAAGCGGCGGTGTTTTGGGGGAGGAAAACATTCAGTACTTC
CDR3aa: CARSGGVLGEENIQYF

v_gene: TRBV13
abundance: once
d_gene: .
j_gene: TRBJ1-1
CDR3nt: TGTGCCAGCAGCTTAGGCATTGTATCGGGTACTGAAGCTTTCTTT
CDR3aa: CASSLGIVSGTEAFF

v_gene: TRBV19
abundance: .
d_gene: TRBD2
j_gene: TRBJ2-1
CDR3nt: TGTGCCAGTAGCCCGATAGGGGAGGGCCATGAGCAGTTCTTC
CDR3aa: CASSPIGEGHEQFF

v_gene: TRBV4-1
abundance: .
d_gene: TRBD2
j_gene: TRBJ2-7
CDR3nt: TGCGCCAGCAGCCAATATGGGACTAGCGCGAATACGGGGGAGCAGTACTTC
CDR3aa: CASSQYGTSANTGEQYF

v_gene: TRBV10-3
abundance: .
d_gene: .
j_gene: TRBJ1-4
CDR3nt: TGTGCCATCGCTAGGGAGGCTAATGAAAAACTGTTTTTT
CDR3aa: CAIAREANEKLFF

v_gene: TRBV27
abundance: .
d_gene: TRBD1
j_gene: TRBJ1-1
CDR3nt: TGTGCCACATCCGGGACAGCGAACACTGAAGCTTTCTTT
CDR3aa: CATSGTANTEAFF

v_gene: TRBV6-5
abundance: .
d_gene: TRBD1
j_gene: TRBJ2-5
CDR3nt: TGTGCCAGCAGCGACAGGGCAGCGAAGACCCAGTACTTC
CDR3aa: CASSDRAAKTQYF

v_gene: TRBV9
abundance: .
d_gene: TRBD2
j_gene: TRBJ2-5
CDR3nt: TGTGCCAGCAGCGTAGAGGGCGGGGGTGAGACCCAGTACTTC
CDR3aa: CASSVEGGGETQYF

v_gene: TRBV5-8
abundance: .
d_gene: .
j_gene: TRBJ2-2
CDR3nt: TGTGCCAGCAATAAAGGGGATTTAAGTGGCACCGGGGAGCTGTTTTTT
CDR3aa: CASNKGDLSGTGELFF

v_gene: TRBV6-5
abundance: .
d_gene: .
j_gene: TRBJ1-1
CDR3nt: TGTGCCACCTTGAACACTGAAGCTTTCTTT
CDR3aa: CATLNTEAFF

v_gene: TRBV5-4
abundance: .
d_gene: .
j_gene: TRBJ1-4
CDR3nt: TGTGCCAGCAGCTTGGGTAGGGGTGGTGAAAAACTGTTTTTT
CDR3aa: CASSLGRGGEKLFF

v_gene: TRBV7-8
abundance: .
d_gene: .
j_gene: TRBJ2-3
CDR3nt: TGTGCCAGCAGCACGATGGGGGCTACTCCTAGCACAGATACGCAGTATTTT
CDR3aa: CASSTMGATPSTDTQYF

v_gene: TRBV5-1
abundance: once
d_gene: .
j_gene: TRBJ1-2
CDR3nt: TGCGCCAGCAGCACACCCACTAACTATGGCTACACCTTC
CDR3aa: CASSTPTNYGYTF

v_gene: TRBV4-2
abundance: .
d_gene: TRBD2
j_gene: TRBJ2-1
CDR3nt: TGTGCCAGCAGCCAATTGATCGGGACTAGCTCCTACAATGAGCAGTTCTTC
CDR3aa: CASSQLIGTSSYNEQFF

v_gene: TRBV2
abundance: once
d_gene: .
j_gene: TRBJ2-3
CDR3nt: TGTGCCAGCAGTACACGCAGACTTGACACAGATACGCAGTATTTT
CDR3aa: CASSTRRLDTDTQYF

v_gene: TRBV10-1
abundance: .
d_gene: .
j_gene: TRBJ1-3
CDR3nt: TGCGCCAGCAGTGTCGACAGTAGCTCTGGAAACACCATATATTTT
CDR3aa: CASSVDSSSGNTIYF

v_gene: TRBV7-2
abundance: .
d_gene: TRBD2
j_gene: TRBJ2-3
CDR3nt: TGTGCCAGCAGCCCACTCCTCGGGGGGGCGGGGGCGCAGGTTACGCAGTATTTT
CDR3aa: CASSPLLGGAGAQVTQYF

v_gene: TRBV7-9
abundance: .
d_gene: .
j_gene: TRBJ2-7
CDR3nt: TGTGCCAGCAGCTTAGGGGCAAAACCTCCCTACGAGCAGTACTTC
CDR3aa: CASSLGAKPPYEQYF

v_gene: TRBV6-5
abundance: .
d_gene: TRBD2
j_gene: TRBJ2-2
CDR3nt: TGTGCCAGCACCAGGCGGGGGGCCGAAACCGGGGAGCTGTTTTTT
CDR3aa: CASTRRGAETGELFF

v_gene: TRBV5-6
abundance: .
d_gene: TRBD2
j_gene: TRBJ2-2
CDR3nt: TGTGCCAGCACGCGGGGGGCGGACACCGGGGAGCTGTTTTTT
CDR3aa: CASTRGADTGELFF

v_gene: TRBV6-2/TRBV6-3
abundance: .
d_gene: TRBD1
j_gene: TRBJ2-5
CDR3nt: TGTGCCAGCAGTTGGGGGACAGGGGCCGGAGAGACCCAGTACTTC
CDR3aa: CASSWGTGAGETQYF

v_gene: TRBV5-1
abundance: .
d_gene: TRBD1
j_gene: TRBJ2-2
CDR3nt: TGCGCCAGCAGCTTGGGGGACAGGAACACCGGGGAGCTGTTTTTT
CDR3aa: CASSLGDRNTGELFF

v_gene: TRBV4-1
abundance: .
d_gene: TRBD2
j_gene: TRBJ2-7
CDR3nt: TGCGCCAGCAGCCAAGATGCCGAGCGGGGGCCTAGCTCCTACGAGCAGTACTTC
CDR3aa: CASSQDAERGPSSYEQYF

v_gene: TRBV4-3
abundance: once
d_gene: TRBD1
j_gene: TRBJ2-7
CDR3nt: TGCGCCAGCAGTTTGACAGGGGCAGACGAGCAGTACTTC
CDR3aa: CASSLTGADEQYF

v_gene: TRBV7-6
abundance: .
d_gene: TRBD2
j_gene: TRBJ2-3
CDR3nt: TGTGCCAGCAGTTGGGGACCTTCTAGCGGGGGCACAGATACGCAGTATTTT
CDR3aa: CASSWGPSSGGTDTQYF

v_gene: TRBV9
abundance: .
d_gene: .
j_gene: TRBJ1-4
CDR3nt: TGTGCCAGCAGCCCTGATCCGTGGGCCCGCGAAAAACTGTTTTTT
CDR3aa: CASSPDPWAREKLFF

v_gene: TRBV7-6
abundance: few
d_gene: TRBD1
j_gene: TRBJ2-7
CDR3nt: TGTGCCAGCAGCCCACCCGGGACAGGGACCTACGAGCAGTACTTC
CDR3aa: CASSPPGTGTYEQYF

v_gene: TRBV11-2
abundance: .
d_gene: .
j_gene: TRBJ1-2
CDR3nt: TGTGCCAGCAGCTTAAGGGGGACTGGCTACACCTTC
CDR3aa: CASSLRGTGYTF

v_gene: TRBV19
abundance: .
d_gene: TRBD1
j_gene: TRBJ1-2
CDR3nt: TGTGCCAGTAGTCGCCTGGGACAGGGGGTTTTGAACTATGGCTACACCTTC
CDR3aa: CASSRLGQGVLNYGYTF

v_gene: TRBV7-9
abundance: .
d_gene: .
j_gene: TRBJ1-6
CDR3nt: TGTGCCAGCAGCTTCCCCAGGGGAGGGGGTTCACCCCTCCACTTT
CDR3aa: CASSFPRGGGSPLHF

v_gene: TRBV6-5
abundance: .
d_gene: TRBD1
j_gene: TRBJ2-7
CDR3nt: TGTGCCAGCAGTTCCACCAGGGGGCTCTACGAGCAGTACTTC
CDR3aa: CASSSTRGLYEQYF

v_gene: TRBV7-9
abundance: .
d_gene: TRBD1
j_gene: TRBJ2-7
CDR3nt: TGTGCCAGCAGCTTAGATGGGACAGCGAACCACGAGCAGTACTTC
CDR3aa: CASSLDGTANHEQYF

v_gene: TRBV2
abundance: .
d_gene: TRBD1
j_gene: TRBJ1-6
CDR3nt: TGTGCCAGCAGGTCGGAGGGGGCTTCACCCCTCCACTTT
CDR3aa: CASRSEGASPLHF

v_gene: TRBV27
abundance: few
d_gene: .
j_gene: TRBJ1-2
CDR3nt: TGTGCCAGCGCGAGGGAAGGGTTGAGCTATGGCTACACCTTC
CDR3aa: CASAREGLSYGYTF

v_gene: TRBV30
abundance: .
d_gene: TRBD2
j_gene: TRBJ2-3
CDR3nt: TGTGCCTGGAGTGGAATAACTAGCGGTACGCAGTATTTT
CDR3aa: CAWSGITSGTQYF

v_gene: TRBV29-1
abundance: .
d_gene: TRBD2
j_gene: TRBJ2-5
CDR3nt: TGCGGGGGGGGTATGTACCAAGAGACCCAGTACTTC
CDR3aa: CGGGMYQETQYF

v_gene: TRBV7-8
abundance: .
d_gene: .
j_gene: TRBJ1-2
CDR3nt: TGTGCCAGCAGCTTAGTCCAACAGGGTTCGCGCTACACCTTC
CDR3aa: CASSLVQQGSRYTF

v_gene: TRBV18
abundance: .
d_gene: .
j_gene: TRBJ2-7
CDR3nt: TGTGCCAGCTCACTACAACACGATTACGAGCAGTACTTC
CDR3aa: CASSLQHDYEQYF